The 3 T cell receptor beta chains given below trace back to one sample, sequenced in a study of breast tumors, draining lymph nodes, adjacent tissues. The lymph nodes were axillary draining lymph nodes from breast cancer patients. TCRdb passed the multiplex PCR reads through MiXCR, listing each CDR3 protein once. Among approximately 200,000 distinct CDR3 sequences listed, roughly 31% were seen once. The sample was axillary lymph node tissue. Every receptor here comes from a female donor with breast cancer. Some clones in this sample may be carry-over from other donors' samples.

This clonotype was detected many times. The chain is built from TRBV7-8 and TRBJ2-7; TRBD2 matches at 8 bases. The V gene's germline CDR1 is SGHVS and CDR2 FQNEAQ. CDR3 length: 16 amino acids. The J segment lost 5 bases and the V segment lost 1 base, leaving 10 bases of the junction unmatched. CDR3 DNA: TGTGCCAGCAGCTTAGTATTAGTAGCGGGGCAAAACGAGCAGTACTTC. It specifies CASSLVLVAGQNEQYF.

Points on this clonotype: The junction differs from germline at one of its ends, possibly a read error. The CDR3, as DNA: TGCGCCAGCAGCTTGGCCGCGGGAGGCCCTTTT. Its protein is CASSLAAGGPF. This chain links TRBV5-1 with TRBJ1-4; D is undetermined. The CDR3 extends over 11 amino acids. Germline V gene sequence: CDR1 SGHRS, CDR2 YFSETQ. The full variable domain, its missing parts supplied by reference TRBV5-1 and TRBJ1-4, is KAGVTQTPRYLIKTRGQQVTLSCSPISGHRSVSWYQQTPGQGLQFLFEYFSETQRNKGNFPGRFSGRQFSNSRSEMNVSTLELGDSALYLCASSLAAGGPFGSGTQLSVL.

This clonotype was seen ten or more times. The chain carries TRBV6-1 and TRBJ2-2, with 7 bases lining up with TRBD1. The CDR3 is 13 amino acids. Germline CDR1 and CDR2: MNHNS and SASEGT. V lost 10 bases and J lost 1; bases outside the gene matches: 3. This chain's CDR3 is CATDRENTGELFF. CDR3 nucleotides: TGTGCCACCGACAGGGAGAACACCGGGGAGCTGTTTTTT.